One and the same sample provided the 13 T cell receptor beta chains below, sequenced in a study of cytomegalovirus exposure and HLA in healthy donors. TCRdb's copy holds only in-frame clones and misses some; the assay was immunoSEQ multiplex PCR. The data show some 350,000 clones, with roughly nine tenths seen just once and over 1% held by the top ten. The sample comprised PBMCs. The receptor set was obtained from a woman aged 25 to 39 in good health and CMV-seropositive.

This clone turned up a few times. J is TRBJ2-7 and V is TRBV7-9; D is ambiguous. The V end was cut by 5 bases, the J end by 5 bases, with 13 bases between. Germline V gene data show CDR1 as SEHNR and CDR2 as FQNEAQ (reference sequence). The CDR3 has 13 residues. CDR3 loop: CASSNASSNEQYF. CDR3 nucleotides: TGTGCCAGCAGCAATGCCAGCTCTAACGAGCAGTACTTC.

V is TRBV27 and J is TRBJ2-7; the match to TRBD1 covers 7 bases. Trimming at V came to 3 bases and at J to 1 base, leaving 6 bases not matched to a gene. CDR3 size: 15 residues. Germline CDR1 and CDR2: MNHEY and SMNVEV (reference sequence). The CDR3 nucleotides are TGTGCCAGCAGTTTTAGGGACAGTGGATCCTACGAGCAGTACTTC. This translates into CASSFRDSGSYEQYF.

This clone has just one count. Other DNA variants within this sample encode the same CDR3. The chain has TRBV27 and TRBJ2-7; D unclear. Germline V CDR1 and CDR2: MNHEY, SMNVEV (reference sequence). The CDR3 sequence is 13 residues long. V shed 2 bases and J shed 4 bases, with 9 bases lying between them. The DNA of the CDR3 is TGTGCCAGCAGTTTAGGGCCGCTGTACGAGCAGTACTTC. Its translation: CASSLGPLYEQYF.

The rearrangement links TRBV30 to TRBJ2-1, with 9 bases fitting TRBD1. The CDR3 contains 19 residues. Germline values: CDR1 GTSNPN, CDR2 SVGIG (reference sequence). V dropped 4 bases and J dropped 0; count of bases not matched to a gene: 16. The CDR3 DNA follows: TGTGCCTGGACCGGACTCGGGACAGGGTCCCGGAGCTCCTACAATGAGCAGTTCTTC. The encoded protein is CAWTGLGTGSRSSYNEQFF. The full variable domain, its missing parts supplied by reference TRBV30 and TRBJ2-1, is SQTIHQWPATLVQPVGSPLSLECTVEGTSNPNLYWYRQAAGRGLQLLFYSVGIGQISSEVPQNLSASRPQDRQFILSSKKLLLSDSGFYLCAWTGLGTGSRSSYNEQFFGPGTRLTVL.

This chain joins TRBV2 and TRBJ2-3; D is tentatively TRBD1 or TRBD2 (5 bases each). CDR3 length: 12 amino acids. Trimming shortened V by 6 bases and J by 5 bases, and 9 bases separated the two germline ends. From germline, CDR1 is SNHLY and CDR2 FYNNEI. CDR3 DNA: TGTGCCAGCAGCGGGACGAGAGATACGCAGTATTTT. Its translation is CASSGTRDTQYF.

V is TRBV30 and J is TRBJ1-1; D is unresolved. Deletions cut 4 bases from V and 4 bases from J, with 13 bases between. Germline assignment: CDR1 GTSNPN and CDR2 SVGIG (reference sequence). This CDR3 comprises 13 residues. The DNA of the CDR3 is TGTGCCTGGATGGTGGCACTGGGCACTGAAGCTTTCTTT. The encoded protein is CAWMVALGTEAFF.

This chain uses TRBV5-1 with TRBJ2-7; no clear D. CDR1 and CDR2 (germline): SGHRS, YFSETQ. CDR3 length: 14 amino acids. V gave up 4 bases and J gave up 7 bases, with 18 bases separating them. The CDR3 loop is CASSLQYIDLEQYF. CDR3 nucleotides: TGCGCCAGCAGCCTCCAATACATAGACCTGGAGCAGTACTTC.

CDR3: CASSLDLEVTTNEKLFF. For the CDR3, the DNA is TGTGCCAGCAGCTTAGATCTTGAGGTTACAACTAATGAAAAACTGTTTTTT. V gene TRBV11-2 combines with J gene TRBJ1-4; D is unclear. V lost 0 bases, J lost 0 bases, and 11 bases lay in between. Per germline, CDR1 SGHAT and CDR2 FQNNGV. The CDR3 spans 17 residues.

The CDR3 DNA reads TGCAGCGTTGTCGGCCTTAGGACAGGGGGAGAGGGGGAGCTGTTTTTT. It yields the protein CSVVGLRTGGEGELFF. The chain combines TRBV29-1 with TRBJ2-2; 10 bases map to TRBD1. The length of the CDR3 is 16 residues. Trimming removed 4 bases from V and 8 bases from J; junction bases left unmatched: 13. The germline CDR1 and CDR2 sequences are SQVTM and ANQGSEA.

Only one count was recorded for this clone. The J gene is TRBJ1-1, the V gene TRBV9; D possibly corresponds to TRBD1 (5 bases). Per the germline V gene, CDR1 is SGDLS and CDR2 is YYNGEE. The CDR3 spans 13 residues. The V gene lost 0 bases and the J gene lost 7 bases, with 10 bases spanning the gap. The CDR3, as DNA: TGTGCCAGCAGCGTAGTAGGGGTTGGTGAAGCTTTCTTT. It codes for CASSVVGVGEAFF.

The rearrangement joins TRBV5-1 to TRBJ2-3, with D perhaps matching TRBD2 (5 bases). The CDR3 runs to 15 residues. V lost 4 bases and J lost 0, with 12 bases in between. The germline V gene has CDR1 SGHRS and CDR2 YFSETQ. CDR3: CASSPGRESTDTQYF. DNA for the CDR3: TGCGCCAGCAGCCCCGGACGGGAAAGCACAGATACGCAGTATTTT.

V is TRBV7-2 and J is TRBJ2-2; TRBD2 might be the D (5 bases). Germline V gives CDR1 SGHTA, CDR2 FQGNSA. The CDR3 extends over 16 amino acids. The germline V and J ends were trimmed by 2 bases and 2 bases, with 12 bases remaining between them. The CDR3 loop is CASSLTPAANTGELFF. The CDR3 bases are TGTGCCAGCAGCTTAACACCAGCGGCTAACACCGGGGAGCTGTTTTTT.

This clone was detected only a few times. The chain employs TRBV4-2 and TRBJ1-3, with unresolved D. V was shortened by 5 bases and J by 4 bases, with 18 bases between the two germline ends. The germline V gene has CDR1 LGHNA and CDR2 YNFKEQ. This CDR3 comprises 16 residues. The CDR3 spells CASSLGPGSRGNTIYF. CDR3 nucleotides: TGTGCCAGCAGCTTAGGTCCGGGATCCAGGGGAAACACCATATATTTT.